Below are 14 T cell receptor beta chains sequenced from a single sample in a study of T cells in Graves' hyperthyroidism and ophthalmopathy. RNA transcripts were the template for amplifying TCR beta CDR3 regions. An initial round of RT-PCR targeting the TCR CDR3 relied on the HTBI primer set. TCRdb recomputed calls from the multiplex PCR reads with MiXCR, one row per CDR3 protein. The sample holds 550,000 to 700,000 distinct CDR3 sequences, 46% seen once. Sequencing was done on a sample of peripheral blood or thyroid tissue (not recorded which). The receptors derive from an adult woman with Graves' disease, either hyperthyroidism or ophthalmopathy (not recorded which).

The V and J genes are TRBV29-1 and TRBJ2-7, with TRBD1 as a possible D gene (5 bases). The germline V gene encodes CDR1 SQVTM and CDR2 ANQGSEA. The CDR3 covers 15 residues. V lost 4 bases to trimming and J lost 2 bases, with 18 bases between them. The CDR3 DNA reads as TGCAGCGTTGCCCAGGGCAGCCTTACCACCTACGAGCAGTACTTC. It encodes CSVAQGSLTTYEQYF.

This clonotype is a singleton in its sample. The chain recombines TRBV13 with TRBJ2-2; 12 bases match TRBD2. The V gene end was trimmed by 8 bases and the J gene end by 4 bases; junction bases not matched to a gene: 5. This CDR3 contains 15 residues. CDR1 PRHDT and CDR2 FYEKMQ come from the germline V gene (reference sequence). This CDR3 is CASGLAGGGTGELFF. The CDR3 DNA is TGTGCCAGCGGGCTAGCGGGAGGGGGCACCGGGGAGCTGTTTTTT.

This clonotype occurred a few times. This rearrangement joins TRBV20-1 to TRBJ1-1; 7 bases match TRBD1. The CDR3 runs 13 residues. From germline, CDR1 is DFQATT and CDR2 SNEGSKA (reference sequence). V shed 3 bases and J 1 base; nucleotides not matched to a gene: 2. This CDR3 is CSASHRGNTEAFF. In DNA form, the CDR3 reads TGCAGTGCTAGCCACAGGGGGAACACTGAAGCTTTCTTT.

This clonotype showed up just a few times. The V gene is TRBV12-3 or TRBV12-4, the J gene TRBJ2-2, with TRBD1 matching 7 bases. This CDR3 has 15 amino acids. Trimming removed 5 bases from V and 5 bases from J; junction bases left unmatched: 8. DNA for the CDR3: TGTGCCAGCAGTGAGACAGGGCTGAAAACCGGGGAGCTGTTTTTT. Its protein is CASSETGLKTGELFF.

The chain is built from TRBV7-9 and TRBJ1-1; TRBD1 agrees at 7 bases. Per the germline V gene, CDR1 is SEHNR and CDR2 is FQNEAQ (reference sequence). V shed 4 bases, J shed 4 bases, and the junction held 9 bases outside the gene matches. This CDR3 has 15 residues. CDR3 sequence (DNA): TGTGCCAGCAGCTCTTGGGACAGACAGGTCACTGAAGCTTTCTTT. Translation: CASSSWDRQVTEAFF.

As concerns this clonotype: A much more abundant neighbour one base away suggests this may be a read error. This is likely a read error, given that the CDR3 carries no conserved phenylalanine or tryptophan at its end. This chain connects TRBV12-5 to TRBJ1-2, with a tentative D call TRBD1 (5 bases). Germline V CDR1 and CDR2: LGHNT, FRNRAP. V gave up 6 bases and J gave up 8 bases, with 28 bases separating them. The CDR3 extends over 17 amino acids. The DNA of the CDR3 is TGTGCTAGTGGGTTCAGGGCCCTAGGCAGCACAACGGGGGGCTACACCCTC. Its translation: CASGFRALGSTTGGYTL.

The rearrangement links TRBV7-9 to TRBJ2-7, with D maybe TRBD1 (6 bases). V shed 1 base and J shed 2 bases, with 12 bases lying between them. This CDR3 has 15 amino acids. Looked up from germline, CDR1 is SEHNR and CDR2 is FQNEAQ (reference sequence). CDR3 bases: TGTGCCAGCAGCTTAGTGGCAGGGGAAACCTACGAGCAGTACTTC. The encoded protein is CASSLVAGETYEQYF.

This clonotype was counted ten times or more. This sequence joins TRBV7-2 and TRBJ1-2; weak D call: TRBD1 (5 bases). V gave up 4 bases and J gave up 8 bases, with 20 bases separating them. The CDR3 has 15 residues. Looked up from germline, CDR1 is SGHTA and CDR2 is FQGNSA. The CDR3 region has the DNA TGTGCCAGCAGCTCAGGGCCGGGAACCTCAGGGGGCTACACCTTC. Translation gives CASSSGPGTSGGYTF.

Details on this clonotype: A read error is possible here, since a much larger clone lies one base away. The V call is TRBV7-3, the J call TRBJ1-1; D is undetermined. Germline-derived CDR1 and CDR2 are SGHTA and FQGTGA. V was pared by 5 bases and J by 0 bases, with 7 bases between. The CDR3 consists of 13 residues. The CDR3 protein is CASSGYMNTEAFF. The CDR3 DNA follows: TGTGCCAGCAGCGGATACATGAACACTGAAGCTTTCTTT.

With regard to this clonotype: An end of the junction differs from the germline gene, which may be a read error. The chain is built from TRBV7-9 and TRBJ2-7; 8 positions match TRBD2. Germline V gene lookup returns CDR1 SEHNR and CDR2 FQNEAQ (reference sequence). The CDR3 covers 15 residues. CDR3 loop: CANSPAGVPPYEQYF. DNA of the CDR3: TGTGCCAACAGCCCAGCGGGGGTACCGCCCTACGAGCAGTACTTC.

V gene TRBV20-1 combines with J gene TRBJ2-7; TRBD2 agrees at 7 bases. Germline V gene sequence: CDR1 DFQATT, CDR2 SNEGSKA (reference sequence). The length of the CDR3 is 14 residues. V gave up 0 bases and J gave up 4 bases; unmatched junction bases: 6. The CDR3 region is CSAREWGGRYEQYF. The CDR3 region has the DNA TGCAGTGCTAGAGAATGGGGAGGGCGGTACGAGCAGTACTTC.

This clonotype has just a few counts. The V and J genes are TRBV19 and TRBJ2-6; D is unresolved. Trimming took 7 bases from V and 0 from J, leaving 7 bases between them. The length of the CDR3 is 14 residues. Germline lookup yields CDR1 LNHDA and CDR2 SQIVND (reference sequence). This chain's CDR3 is CASTESSGANVLTF. The CDR3 nucleotides read TGTGCCAGTACAGAGAGCTCTGGGGCCAACGTCCTGACTTTC.

This clonotype was observed a single time. The chain carries TRBV29-1 and TRBJ2-2; 10 positions match TRBD2. The J segment lost 1 base and the V segment lost 5 bases, leaving 4 bases of the junction unmatched. The CDR3 is 15 amino acids. Germline CDR1 and CDR2: SQVTM and ANQGSEA. CDR3 residues: CSVTGLAKNTGELFF. In DNA, the CDR3 is TGCAGCGTTACGGGACTAGCGAAGAACACCGGGGAGCTGTTTTTT.

The rearrangement joins TRBV5-6 to TRBJ2-3; TRBD2 aligns across 7 bases. Germline trimming cut 6 bases from V and 4 bases from J; bases unmatched to any gene: 23. Per germline, CDR1 SGHDT and CDR2 YYEEEE. The CDR3 runs 19 residues. The CDR3 here is CASTKEKKKTSWDSDTQYF. The DNA of the CDR3 is TGTGCCAGCACCAAAGAGAAAAAGAAGACTAGCTGGGATTCAGATACGCAGTATTTT.